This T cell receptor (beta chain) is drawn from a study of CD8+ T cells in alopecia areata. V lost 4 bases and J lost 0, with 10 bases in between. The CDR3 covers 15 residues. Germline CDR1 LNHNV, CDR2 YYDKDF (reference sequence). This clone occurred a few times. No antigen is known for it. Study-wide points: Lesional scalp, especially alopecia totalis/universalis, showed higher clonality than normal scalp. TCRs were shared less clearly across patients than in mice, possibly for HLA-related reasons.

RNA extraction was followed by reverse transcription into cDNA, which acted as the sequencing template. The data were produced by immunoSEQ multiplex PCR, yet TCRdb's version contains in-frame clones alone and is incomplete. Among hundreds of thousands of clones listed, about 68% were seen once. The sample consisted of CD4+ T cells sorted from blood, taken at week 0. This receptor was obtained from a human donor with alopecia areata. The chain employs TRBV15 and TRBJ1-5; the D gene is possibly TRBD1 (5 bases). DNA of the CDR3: TGTGCCACCAGCACTGAGGGGTTTAGCAATCAGCCCCAGCATTTT. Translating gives CATSTEGFSNQPQHF.